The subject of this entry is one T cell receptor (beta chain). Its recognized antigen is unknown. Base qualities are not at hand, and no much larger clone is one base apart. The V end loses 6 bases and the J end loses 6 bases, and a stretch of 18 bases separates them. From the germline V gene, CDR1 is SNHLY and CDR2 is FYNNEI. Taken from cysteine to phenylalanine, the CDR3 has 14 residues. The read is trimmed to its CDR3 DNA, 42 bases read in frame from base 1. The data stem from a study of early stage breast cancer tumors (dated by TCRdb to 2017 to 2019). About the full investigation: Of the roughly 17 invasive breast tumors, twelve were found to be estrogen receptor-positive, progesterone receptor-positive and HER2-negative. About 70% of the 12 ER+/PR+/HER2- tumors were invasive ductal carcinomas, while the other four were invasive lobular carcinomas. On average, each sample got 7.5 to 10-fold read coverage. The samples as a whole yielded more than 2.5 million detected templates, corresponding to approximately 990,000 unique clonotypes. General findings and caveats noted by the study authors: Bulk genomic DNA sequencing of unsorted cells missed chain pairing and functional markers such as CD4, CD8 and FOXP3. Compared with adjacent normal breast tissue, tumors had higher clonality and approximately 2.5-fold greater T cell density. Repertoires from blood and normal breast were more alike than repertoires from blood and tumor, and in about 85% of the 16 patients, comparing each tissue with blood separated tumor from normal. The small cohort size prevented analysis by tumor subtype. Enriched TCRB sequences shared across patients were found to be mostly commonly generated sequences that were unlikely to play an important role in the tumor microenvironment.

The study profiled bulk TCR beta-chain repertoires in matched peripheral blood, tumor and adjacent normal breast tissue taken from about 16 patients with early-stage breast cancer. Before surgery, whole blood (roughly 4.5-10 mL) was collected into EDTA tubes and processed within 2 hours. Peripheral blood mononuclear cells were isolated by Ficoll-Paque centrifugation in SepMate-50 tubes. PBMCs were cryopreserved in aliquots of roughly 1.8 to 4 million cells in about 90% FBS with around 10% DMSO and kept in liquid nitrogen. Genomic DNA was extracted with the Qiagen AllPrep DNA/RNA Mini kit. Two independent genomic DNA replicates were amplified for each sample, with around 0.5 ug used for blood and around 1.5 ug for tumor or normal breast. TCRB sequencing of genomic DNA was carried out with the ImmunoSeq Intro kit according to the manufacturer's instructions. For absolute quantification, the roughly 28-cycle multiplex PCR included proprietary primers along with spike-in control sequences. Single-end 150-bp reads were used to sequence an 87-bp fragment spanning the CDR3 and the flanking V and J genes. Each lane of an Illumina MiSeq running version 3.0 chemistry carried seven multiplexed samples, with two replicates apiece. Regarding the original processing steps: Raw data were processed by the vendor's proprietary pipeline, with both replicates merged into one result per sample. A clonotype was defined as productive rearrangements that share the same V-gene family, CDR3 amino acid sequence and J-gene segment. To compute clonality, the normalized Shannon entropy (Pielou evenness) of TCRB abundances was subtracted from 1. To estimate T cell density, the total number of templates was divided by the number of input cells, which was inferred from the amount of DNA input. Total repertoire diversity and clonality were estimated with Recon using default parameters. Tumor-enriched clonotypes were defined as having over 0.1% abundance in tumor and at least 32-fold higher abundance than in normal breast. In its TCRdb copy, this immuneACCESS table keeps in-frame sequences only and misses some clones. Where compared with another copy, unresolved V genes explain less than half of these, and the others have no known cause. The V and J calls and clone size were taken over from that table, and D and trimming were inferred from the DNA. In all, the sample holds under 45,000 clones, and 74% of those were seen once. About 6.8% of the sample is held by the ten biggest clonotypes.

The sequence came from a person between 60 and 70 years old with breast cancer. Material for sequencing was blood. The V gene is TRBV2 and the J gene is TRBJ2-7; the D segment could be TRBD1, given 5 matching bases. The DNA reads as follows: TGTGCCAGCAGGGGGCCCAGCAGGGTCCTCGAGCAGTACTTC. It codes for CASRGPSRVLEQYF.